Presented here are 31 T cell receptor beta chains from one specimen sequenced in a study of T cell repertoires in cytomegalovirus infection. TCRdb recomputed calls from the reads with MiXCR, one row per CDR3 protein. Among approximately 770,000 distinct CDR3 sequences listed, roughly 28% were seen once. No antigen has been assigned to these receptors. Sequencing used cultured CD8+ T cells from PBMCs, obtained from culture after CMV antigen stimulation. The receptors shown here come from a human donor in good health (CMV status not recorded). Some clones in this sample may be carry-over from other donors' samples.

The chain carries TRBV7-2 and TRBJ1-6, with 9 positions matching TRBD1. Losses at the gene ends were 11 bases for V and 10 bases for J; bases not matched to a gene: 12. There are 14 residues in the CDR3. Per germline, CDR1 SGHTA and CDR2 FQGNSA. The CDR3 DNA reads TGTGCCGAAGAGGGGACAGGGAAAGGATCACCCCTCCACTTT. Translating gives CAEEGTGKGSPLHF.

This clonotype was found a few times. The chain links TRBV3-1 to TRBJ2-5; D is undetermined. V lost 3 bases and J 4 bases, leaving 6 bases between the germline ends. The CDR3 is made up of 12 amino acids. Germline values: CDR1 LGHDT, CDR2 YNNKEL (reference sequence). The CDR3, as DNA: TGTGCCAGCAGCCAGGGAAGAGAGACCCAGTACTTC. Protein sequence: CASSQGRETQYF.

This clonotype was observed many times. This chain connects TRBV7-2 to TRBJ2-1; 8 bases match TRBD2. The germline V gene has CDR1 SGHTA and CDR2 FQGNSA. The CDR3 consists of 17 residues. Unmatched junction bases numbered 20, after V lost 8 bases and J lost 8 bases. The CDR3 region is CASAPPGGGSPWDEQFF. The CDR3 DNA reads TGTGCCAGCGCGCCCCCTGGCGGGGGGTCCCCCTGGGATGAGCAGTTCTTC.

This clonotype was recorded many times. The V call is TRBV27, the J call TRBJ1-1; D call uncertain. Between the trimmed V and J ends, which lost 6 bases and 0 bases, there was a span of 14 bases. In germline, CDR1 is MNHEY, CDR2 SMNVEV (reference sequence). This CDR3 comprises 15 residues. CDR3: CASSLLGGMNTEAFF. The CDR3 nucleotides are TGTGCCAGCAGCTTACTCGGAGGGATGAACACTGAAGCTTTCTTT.

There are a few counts of this clonotype. The chain carries TRBV6-1 and TRBJ2-5; 10 bases match TRBD1. Trimming took 6 bases from V and 0 from J; bases not matched to a gene: 13. This CDR3 region has 18 residues. Germline lookup yields CDR1 MNHNS and CDR2 SASEGT. CDR3 amino acids: CASRPDRGPFLYQETQYF. Here the CDR3 DNA reads TGTGCCAGCAGGCCTGACAGGGGGCCCTTCTTGTACCAAGAGACCCAGTACTTC.

This clonotype was seen a handful of times. This chain uses TRBV4-2 with TRBJ2-3; 11 bases fit TRBD2. The CDR3 loop spans 13 amino acids. Per the germline V gene, CDR1 is LGHNA and CDR2 is YNFKEQ. V shed 4 bases and J 14 bases; nucleotides not matched to a gene: 8. DNA for the CDR3: TGTGCCAGCAGCCCTACTTTAGCGGGGGGGCTGTATTTT. It codes for CASSPTLAGGLYF.

Comments on this clonotype: A junction end diverges from the germline sequence, so it may reflect a read error. This sequence joins TRBV5-1 and TRBJ1-1; D is undetermined. The germline CDR1 and CDR2 sequences are SGHRS and YFSETQ. This CDR3 has 14 amino acids. The DNA of the CDR3 is TGCGCCAACAGCCCCCGGGTCACTAACACTGAAGCTTTCTTT. Amino acid sequence: CANSPRVTNTEAFF.

This rearrangement joins TRBV19 to TRBJ1-1, with no clear D. CDR1 is LNHDA and CDR2 is SQIVND in the germline V gene (reference sequence). V lost 2 bases, J lost 8 bases, and 9 bases lay in between. The CDR3 is 12 amino acids. The CDR3 DNA follows: TGTGCCAGTAGTATATCAGACGTAGAAGCTTTCTTT. Its protein product is CASSISDVEAFF.

This clonotype was counted between two and nine times. The V call is TRBV7-9, the J call TRBJ2-1, with D perhaps given as TRBD1 or TRBD2 (5 bases each). Germline V gene data show CDR1 as SEHNR and CDR2 as FQNEAQ (reference sequence). The CDR3 sequence is 15 residues long. The germline V and J ends were trimmed by 5 bases and 8 bases, with 19 bases remaining between them. The CDR3, as DNA: TGTGCCAGCAGCCCGTCGAACAGGCTCGGGGATGAGCAGTTCTTC. Amino acid sequence: CASSPSNRLGDEQFF.

In this sample, this clonotype turned up a few times. J is TRBJ1-6 and V is TRBV9, with TRBD1 matching over 10 bases. CDR3 size: 14 residues. The V and J ends lost 2 bases and 13 bases, in that order; junction bases with no gene match: 6. From germline, CDR1 is SGDLS and CDR2 YYNGEE. The CDR3 sequence: CASSVGGQGLPLHF. The CDR3 nucleotides are TGTGCCAGCAGCGTTGGGGGACAGGGGCTTCCCCTCCACTTT.

This clonotype appeared a few times. The chain combines TRBV12-3 or TRBV12-4 with TRBJ2-1, with D perhaps TRBD1 (6 bases). The CDR3 is made up of 13 amino acids. Trimming removed 2 bases at V and 8 bases at J, with 10 bases between. This CDR3 reads CASSLYREDEQFF. Written as DNA, the CDR3 is TGTGCCAGCAGTTTATACAGGGAAGATGAGCAGTTCTTC.

The gene calls are TRBV15 and TRBJ2-2; D not resolved. Trimming stripped 0 bases from V and 0 bases from J, with 14 bases between. The CDR3 totals 18 residues. Germline CDR1 LNHNV, CDR2 YYDKDF (reference sequence). The CDR3 loop reads CATSREKVITSNTGELFF. CDR3 nucleotides: TGTGCCACCAGCAGAGAGAAAGTCATCACCTCGAACACCGGGGAGCTGTTTTTT.

The chain joins TRBV20-1 to TRBJ1-1; a possible D gene is TRBD1 (6 bases). Germline CDR1 is DFQATT and CDR2 is SNEGSKA (reference sequence). The CDR3 runs to 14 residues. The V gene lost 6 bases and the J gene lost 3 bases, with 17 bases spanning the gap. The CDR3 protein is CSAVPGVWDTEAFF. CDR3 nucleotide sequence: TGCAGTGCGGTGCCAGGGGTTTGGGACACTGAAGCTTTCTTT.

This rearrangement joins TRBV7-9 to TRBJ2-2; 8 bases line up with TRBD2. The CDR3 extends over 17 amino acids. Losses at the gene ends were 3 bases for V and 8 bases for J; bases not matched to a gene: 14. CDR1 SEHNR and CDR2 FQNEAQ come from the germline V gene (reference sequence). The CDR3 coding sequence is TGTGCCAGCAGCTTCTGGACTAGCCCCCCGAAAGCGGGGGAGCTGTTTTTT. Amino acid sequence: CASSFWTSPPKAGELFF.

This clonotype showed up many times. The chain recombines TRBV5-1 with TRBJ1-1; TRBD1 matches 9 bases. This CDR3 region has 15 residues. J gave up 0 bases and V 4 bases, and 4 bases lay outside the gene matches. Germline-derived CDR1 and CDR2 are SGHRS and YFSETQ. CDR3 nucleotide sequence: TGCGCCAGCAGCACCTGGACAGGGGTGAACACTGAAGCTTTCTTT. Its translation is CASSTWTGVNTEAFF.

CDR3 loop: CASSEFLGDSYNEQFF. CDR3 nucleotides: TGTGCCAGCAGTGAATTTTTAGGGGACAGTTACAATGAGCAGTTCTTC. The J gene is TRBJ2-1, the V gene TRBV25-1; 7 positions match TRBD1. The CDR3 spans 16 residues. CDR1 is MGHDK and CDR2 is SYGVNS in the germline V gene. The V and J ends lost 1 base and 4 bases, in that order; junction bases with no gene match: 7.

The rearrangement uses TRBV7-9 and TRBJ2-5; no definite D call. Germline CDR1 SEHNR, CDR2 FQNEAQ (reference sequence). Trimming removed 5 bases from V and 7 bases from J, with 20 bases in between. CDR3 length equals 15 residues. The CDR3 sequence: CASSLDVPPLWTQYF. CDR3 coding DNA: TGTGCCAGCAGCCTAGATGTTCCGCCCCTTTGGACCCAGTACTTC.

In this sample, this clonotype turned up a few times. The chain joins TRBV9 to TRBJ1-6, with a possible D match to TRBD1 (6 bases). The germline gives CDR1 SGDLS, CDR2 YYNGEE. CDR3 length equals 15 residues. V lost 0 bases and J 4 bases, leaving 8 bases between the germline ends. The CDR3 here is CASSVEGEYNSPLHF. CDR3 in DNA: TGTGCCAGCAGCGTAGAGGGGGAGTATAATTCACCCCTCCACTTT. Based on the CDR3 plus reference TRBV9 and TRBJ1-6, the full variable domain is DSGVTQTPKHLITATGQRVTLRCSPRSGDLSVYWYQQSLDQGLQFLIQYYNGEERAKGNILERFSAQQFPDLHSELNLSSLELGDSALYFCASSVEGEYNSPLHFGNGTRLTVT.

This sequence joins TRBV13 and TRBJ2-5; D is ambiguous. This CDR3 has 15 amino acids. The germline gives CDR1 PRHDT, CDR2 FYEKMQ (reference sequence). V lost 2 bases and J 4 bases, leaving 14 bases between the germline ends. CDR3 nucleotides: TGTGCCAGCAGCTTAAATTTTGGAAAAGGAGAGACCCAGTACTTC. Translating gives CASSLNFGKGETQYF. Combining the CDR3 with reference TRBV13 and TRBJ2-5 gives the whole variable domain AAGVIQSPRHLIKEKRETATLKCYPIPRHDTVYWYQQGPGQDPQFLISFYEKMQSDKGSIPDRFSAQQFSDYHSELNMSSLELGDSALYFCASSLNFGKGETQYFGPGTRLLVL.

V and J are TRBV12-3 or TRBV12-4 and TRBJ2-6, with 7 bases that match TRBD1. V trimming: 2 bases; J trimming: 1 base; junction bases outside the gene matches: 5. This CDR3 comprises 17 residues. The CDR3 region is CASSLRDRASGANVLTF. The CDR3 bases are TGTGCCAGCAGTTTAAGGGACAGAGCTTCTGGGGCCAACGTCCTGACTTTC.

This chain links TRBV7-9 with TRBJ2-1; 8 bases line up with TRBD1. The CDR3 is 13 residues long. Looked up from germline, CDR1 is SEHNR and CDR2 is FQNEAQ (reference sequence). The CDR3 protein is CAQDRDSYNEQFF. The DNA for the CDR3 is TGTGCTCAGGACAGGGACTCCTACAATGAGCAGTTCTTC.

The chain carries TRBV12-3 or TRBV12-4 and TRBJ2-5; D gene unclear. This CDR3 has 14 residues. The germline V and J ends were trimmed by 3 bases and 1 base, with 9 bases remaining between them. CDR3: CASSFSNSQETQYF. CDR3 sequence (DNA): TGTGCCAGCAGTTTTAGTAACAGCCAAGAGACCCAGTACTTC.

CDR3 residues: CASRTRDRATTDTQYF. In nucleotides, the CDR3 is TGTGCCAGCAGGACCCGGGACAGGGCTACCACAGATACGCAGTATTTT. The chain has TRBV6-2 or TRBV6-3 and TRBJ2-3; 9 bases are a match to TRBD1. This CDR3 is built from 16 residues. Germline-derived CDR1 and CDR2 are MNHEY and SVGEGT. Trimming took 6 bases from V and 2 from J; bases not matched to a gene: 9.

This clonotype has just a few counts. CDR3 residues: CASSPLQGMSYGYTF. The CDR3 nucleotides read TGCGCCAGCAGTCCGCTACAGGGGATGAGCTATGGCTACACCTTC. The chain joins TRBV4-1 to TRBJ1-2; 7 bases fit TRBD1. V shed 6 bases and J 4 bases; nucleotides not matched to a gene: 11. Germline lookup yields CDR1 MGHRA and CDR2 YSYEKL. The length of the CDR3 is 15 residues.

The sample holds a few counts of this clonotype. The chain has TRBV20-1 and TRBJ1-1, with TRBD1 identical over 9 bases. The CDR3 consists of 15 residues. With 3 bases clipped from V and 5 bases from J, the junction kept 10 bases outside the gene matches. Germline CDR1 DFQATT, CDR2 SNEGSKA (reference sequence). The CDR3 DNA reads as TGCAGTGCTAGGGAATACAGGGGGCGCGGGACTGAAGCTTTCTTT. Its translation is CSAREYRGRGTEAFF.

There are a few counts of this clonotype. The V gene is TRBV2, the J gene TRBJ2-5; 7 bases are a match to TRBD1. The CDR3 contains 14 residues. The germline CDR1 and CDR2 sequences are SNHLY and FYNNEI. V was clipped by 8 bases and J by 4 bases; unmatched bases: 10. The CDR3 here is CASFSGTVLETQYF. CDR3 sequence (DNA): TGTGCCAGCTTTTCCGGGACAGTCCTAGAGACCCAGTACTTC.

The V call is TRBV7-9, the J call TRBJ1-2; 10 nucleotides align to TRBD1. Germline CDR1 and CDR2: SEHNR and FQNEAQ (reference sequence). V trimming: 8 bases; J trimming: 0 bases; junction bases outside the gene matches: 12. The CDR3 length is 17 residues. Written as DNA, the CDR3 is TGTGCCAGCTTGGGCGGGACAGGGGATTTCGCTAACTATGGCTACACCTTC. Residues: CASLGGTGDFANYGYTF.

This clonotype was detected ten times or more. The chain links TRBV7-8 to TRBJ2-2, with 7 nucleotides matching TRBD2. V lost 5 bases to trimming and J lost 3 bases; unmatched junction nucleotides: 9. The CDR3 runs 16 residues. CDR1 SGHVS and CDR2 FQNEAQ come from the germline V gene. The CDR3: CASSIQAGPHTGELFF. CDR3 in DNA: TGTGCCAGCAGCATCCAAGCGGGGCCTCACACCGGGGAGCTGTTTTTT.

CDR3 nucleotides: TGCGCCAGCAGCCACGACGTAGGGACAGGGAATGAAGCTTTCTTT. It yields the protein CASSHDVGTGNEAFF. The chain recombines TRBV4-1 with TRBJ1-1; 9 bases align to TRBD1. The CDR3 length is 15 residues. Germline assignment: CDR1 MGHRA and CDR2 YSYEKL. With V trimmed by 3 bases and J by 7 bases, 9 bases remained unmatched.

This rearrangement joins TRBV2 to TRBJ2-2; the match to TRBD1 covers 9 bases. The CDR3 is 17 residues long. CDR1 and CDR2 (germline): SNHLY, FYNNEI. The ends lost 10 bases at V and 0 bases at J; junction bases unmatched: 12. DNA of the CDR3: TGTGCCACCCTTGTCCTACAGGGGGCCCCGAACACCGGGGAGCTGTTTTTT. Its protein is CATLVLQGAPNTGELFF.

The rearrangement joins TRBV4-2 to TRBJ2-3; D is undetermined. Trimming cost V 0 bases and J 5 bases, with 15 bases left between them. Germline V gives CDR1 LGHNA, CDR2 YNFKEQ. The CDR3 is made up of 16 amino acids. CDR3 coding DNA: TGTGCCAGCAGCCAAGATGGTGGTCTGCCGGGAGATACGCAGTATTTT. This translates into CASSQDGGLPGDTQYF.